Listed below are T cell receptor beta chains from one sample, sequenced in a study of CD8 T cells in ankylosing spondylitis. In TCRdb, the 5' RACE reads were re-called with MiXCR into one record per CDR3 protein. The sample lists more than 600,000 distinct CDR3 sequences, around 20% occurring once. Sequencing was done on a sample of blood, either unsorted or a sorted T cell fraction (not recorded which). Receptors originate from a male donor with ankylosing spondylitis. Both conserved end residues are part of each CDR3. The D gene is left open where the match is weak. Clone size is given for some rows only: seen once, a few or many times, or a class if the clone is expanded.

D gene: TRBD1; J gene: TRBJ1-1; clone size: -; V gene: TRBV4-1; CDR3 DNA: TGCGCCAGCAGCCAAACAGGGGCGTTGAACACTGAAGCTTTCTTT; CDR3 protein: CASSQTGALNTEAFF
D gene: -; J gene: TRBJ2-2; clone size: few; V gene: TRBV29-1; CDR3 DNA: TGCAGCGTTGGATGGCTGGACACCGGGGAGCTGTTTTTT; CDR3 protein: CSVGWLDTGELFF
D gene: TRBD1; J gene: TRBJ2-7; clone size: few; V gene: TRBV2; CDR3 DNA: TGTGCCAGCAGTGTGGGGGACAGGGAGTACTTC; CDR3 protein: CASSVGDREYF
D gene: -; J gene: TRBJ1-5; clone size: -; V gene: TRBV20-1; CDR3 DNA: TGCAGTGCTAGAGAGAAGGGAGATATGCCCCAGCATTTT; CDR3 protein: CSAREKGDMPQHF
D gene: TRBD2; J gene: TRBJ2-7; clone size: -; V gene: TRBV7-4; CDR3 DNA: TGTGCCAGCAGCTCAACTAGCGGGAGCCCCTACGAGCAGTACTTC; CDR3 protein: CASSSTSGSPYEQYF
D gene: -; J gene: TRBJ1-5; clone size: -; V gene: TRBV4-1; CDR3 DNA: TGCGCCAGCAGCCCGTCCCGGAAAGGAGATCAGCCCCAGCATTTT; CDR3 protein: CASSPSRKGDQPQHF
D gene: -; J gene: TRBJ1-2; clone size: -; V gene: TRBV18; CDR3 DNA: TGTGCCAGCTCACCTCTAGGGGCAACTAACTATGGCTACACCTTC; CDR3 protein: CASSPLGATNYGYTF
D gene: TRBD1; J gene: TRBJ2-1; clone size: few; V gene: TRBV20-1; CDR3 DNA: TGCAGTGCTAGAGACCCCGGGACAGGGGGTTTAGGGGGTGAGCAGTTCTTC; CDR3 protein: CSARDPGTGGLGGEQFF
D gene: TRBD1; J gene: TRBJ1-1; clone size: few; V gene: TRBV10-3; CDR3 DNA: TGTGCCATCAGTCCGCAGGGGGTAGGGACTGAAGCTTTCTTT; CDR3 protein: CAISPQGVGTEAFF
D gene: -; J gene: TRBJ2-3; clone size: -; V gene: TRBV7-2; CDR3 DNA: TGTGCCAGCAGCTTAGGATTGTCCGGGGGCAGCACAGATACGCAGTATTTT; CDR3 protein: CASSLGLSGGSTDTQYF
D gene: -; J gene: TRBJ1-4; clone size: few; V gene: TRBV12-3/TRBV12-4; CDR3 DNA: TGTGCCAGCAGTTTGACCCGGGACACCCAGGGGACTAATGAAAAACTGTTTTTT; CDR3 protein: CASSLTRDTQGTNEKLFF
D gene: -; J gene: TRBJ1-2; clone size: -; V gene: TRBV13; CDR3 DNA: TGTGCCAGCAGCTCTTACCCGGGACGCTATGGCTACACCTTC; CDR3 protein: CASSSYPGRYGYTF
D gene: TRBD2; J gene: TRBJ2-3; clone size: few; V gene: TRBV5-6; CDR3 DNA: TGTGCCAGCAGCCCCTCGGGTAGCGGGGGGGCTGGAGATACGCAGTATTTT; CDR3 protein: CASSPSGSGGAGDTQYF
D gene: TRBD1; J gene: TRBJ1-1; clone size: few; V gene: TRBV10-3; CDR3 DNA: TGTGCCATCAAAACGACAGGGGGGAACACTGAAGCTTTCTTT; CDR3 protein: CAIKTTGGNTEAFF
D gene: -; J gene: TRBJ2-7; clone size: few; V gene: TRBV4-3; CDR3 DNA: TGCGCCAGCAGCCAAGTGGTGGGGGCGGGAGAGCAGTACTTC; CDR3 protein: CASSQVVGAGEQYF
D gene: TRBD1; J gene: TRBJ2-3; clone size: few; V gene: TRBV7-9; CDR3 DNA: TGTGCCAGCAGCCATAGACAGGGCCCTGGCACAGATACGCAGTATTTT; CDR3 protein: CASSHRQGPGTDTQYF
D gene: -; J gene: TRBJ2-7; clone size: few; V gene: TRBV6-2/TRBV6-3; CDR3 DNA: TGTGCCAGCAGTCTCAAACAGGGTTCCTACGAGCAGTACTTC; CDR3 protein: CASSLKQGSYEQYF
D gene: -; J gene: TRBJ2-7; clone size: few; V gene: TRBV10-3; CDR3 DNA: TGTGCCATCAGTGACCTGGGGGACACCTACTACGAGCAGTACTTC; CDR3 protein: CAISDLGDTYYEQYF
D gene: TRBD2; J gene: TRBJ2-2; clone size: few; V gene: TRBV20-1; CDR3 DNA: TGCAGTGCTAGAGTCTGGACTAGCAAGGGCACCGGGGAGCTGTTTTTT; CDR3 protein: CSARVWTSKGTGELFF
D gene: -; J gene: TRBJ2-2; clone size: -; V gene: TRBV7-9; CDR3 DNA: TGTGCCAGCAGCTTGGTGGACAGCGGCACCGGGGAGCTGTTTTTT; CDR3 protein: CASSLVDSGTGELFF
D gene: -; J gene: TRBJ1-2; clone size: few; V gene: TRBV10-2; CDR3 DNA: TGCGCCAGCAGCACCCACTATGGCTACACCTTC; CDR3 protein: CASSTHYGYTF
D gene: -; J gene: TRBJ2-3; clone size: many; V gene: TRBV5-1; CDR3 DNA: TGCGCCAGCAGCCGGGAAGGGGGATCAGATACGCAGTATTTT; CDR3 protein: CASSREGGSDTQYF
D gene: -; J gene: TRBJ2-7; clone size: -; V gene: TRBV5-6; CDR3 DNA: TGTGCCAGCAGCTTGGGCGGGGTATCGGCTGGCGAGCAGTACTTC; CDR3 protein: CASSLGGVSAGEQYF
D gene: TRBD1; J gene: TRBJ2-2; clone size: few; V gene: TRBV6-1; CDR3 DNA: TGTGCCAGCCTTGGACAGGGCACCGGGGAGCTGTTTTTT; CDR3 protein: CASLGQGTGELFF
D gene: TRBD1; J gene: TRBJ2-7; clone size: few; V gene: TRBV27; CDR3 DNA: TGTGCCAGCAGTCCCCCCGGGACAGGGAGGAACGAGCAGTACTTC; CDR3 protein: CASSPPGTGRNEQYF
D gene: -; J gene: TRBJ2-3; clone size: -; V gene: TRBV24-1; CDR3 DNA: TGTGCCACCAGTGACCCCAGCGGTAGCACAGATACGCAGTATTTT; CDR3 protein: CATSDPSGSTDTQYF
D gene: TRBD1; J gene: TRBJ1-6; clone size: -; V gene: TRBV6-5; CDR3 DNA: TGTGCCAGCAGTTATGGACAGGCCTATAATTCACCCCTCCACTTT; CDR3 protein: CASSYGQAYNSPLHF
D gene: -; J gene: TRBJ2-1; clone size: -; V gene: TRBV4-3; CDR3 DNA: TGCGCCAGCAGTAGCGGTGCTGAGCAGTTCTTC; CDR3 protein: CASSSGAEQFF
D gene: -; J gene: TRBJ2-1; clone size: -; V gene: TRBV27; CDR3 DNA: TGTGCCAGCAGTTTATTACCGGGGACCGGGCTCTACTACAATGAGCAGTTCTTC; CDR3 protein: CASSLLPGTGLYYNEQFF
D gene: TRBD2; J gene: TRBJ2-3; clone size: -; V gene: TRBV5-1; CDR3 DNA: TGCGCCAGCAGCTTGACAACTAGCGGGAGTGGGCGAAGACGAGATACGCAGTATTTT; CDR3 protein: CASSLTTSGSGRRRDTQYF
D gene: -; J gene: TRBJ1-6; clone size: few; V gene: TRBV20-1; CDR3 DNA: TGCAGTGCTAGACAAAAACAGGGCGGCAATTCACCCCTCCACTTT; CDR3 protein: CSARQKQGGNSPLHF
D gene: -; J gene: TRBJ1-5; clone size: -; V gene: TRBV5-1; CDR3 DNA: TGCGCCAGCAGCACGGGAGATAGCAATCAGCCCCAGCATTTT; CDR3 protein: CASSTGDSNQPQHF
D gene: TRBD1; J gene: TRBJ1-6; clone size: -; V gene: TRBV4-2; CDR3 DNA: TGTGCCAGCAGCCAAGAGGGGGACAGGATTAATTCACCCCTCCACTTT; CDR3 protein: CASSQEGDRINSPLHF
D gene: -; J gene: TRBJ2-6; clone size: -; V gene: TRBV20-1; CDR3 DNA: TGCAGTGCTAGAGATCTGGGGGGCCCTGGGGCCAACGTCCTGACTTTC; CDR3 protein: CSARDLGGPGANVLTF
D gene: -; J gene: TRBJ2-5; clone size: few; V gene: TRBV29-1; CDR3 DNA: TGCAGCGTCCTCGGGTTCAAGACGCAAGAGACCCAGTACTTC; CDR3 protein: CSVLGFKTQETQYF
D gene: TRBD2; J gene: TRBJ2-7; clone size: -; V gene: TRBV20-1; CDR3 DNA: TGCAGTGCGAGGACTAGCGGGAGATCCTACGAGCAGTACTTC; CDR3 protein: CSARTSGRSYEQYF
D gene: -; J gene: TRBJ2-1; clone size: -; V gene: TRBV15; CDR3 DNA: TGTGCCACCAGCAGAGAGCATCAGGGAGCAAGGGAGCAGTTCTTC; CDR3 protein: CATSREHQGAREQFF
D gene: TRBD2; J gene: TRBJ2-1; clone size: many; V gene: TRBV12-3/TRBV12-4; CDR3 DNA: TGTGCCAGCAGTTCGGCGACTAGCGGGCCCTACAATGAGCAGTTCTTC; CDR3 protein: CASSSATSGPYNEQFF
D gene: -; J gene: TRBJ2-2; clone size: -; V gene: TRBV12-3/TRBV12-4; CDR3 DNA: TGTGCCAGCACCACTAATTGGGTGACAGAAACTACGAACACCGGGGAGCTGTTTTTT; CDR3 protein: CASTTNWVTETTNTGELFF
D gene: TRBD1; J gene: TRBJ1-4; clone size: few; V gene: TRBV10-3; CDR3 DNA: TGTGCCATCAGCAACAGGGGGCGGGATGAAAAACTGTTTTTT; CDR3 protein: CAISNRGRDEKLFF
D gene: -; J gene: TRBJ2-2; clone size: -; V gene: TRBV20-1; CDR3 DNA: TGCAGTGCTCAAGCCGGGCAGGGGACCGGGGAGCTGTTTTTT; CDR3 protein: CSAQAGQGTGELFF
D gene: -; J gene: TRBJ2-4; clone size: -; V gene: TRBV7-9; CDR3 DNA: TGTGCCAGCAGCATCGCCGGACAGCCAGCCAAAAACATTCAGTACTTC; CDR3 protein: CASSIAGQPAKNIQYF
D gene: -; J gene: TRBJ1-5; clone size: few; V gene: TRBV12-3/TRBV12-4; CDR3 DNA: TGTGCCAGCAGCCCAGTTGGGAGTCAGCCCCAGCATTTT; CDR3 protein: CASSPVGSQPQHF
D gene: -; J gene: TRBJ2-5; clone size: once; V gene: TRBV20-1; CDR3 DNA: TGCAGTGCTAGAGAAAAATTCGCCCAGAAAGAGACCCAGTACTTC; CDR3 protein: CSAREKFAQKETQYF
D gene: -; J gene: TRBJ1-2; clone size: few; V gene: TRBV12-3/TRBV12-4; CDR3 DNA: TGTGCCAGCAGACCCGAGAGGAGCCGCGGCTATGGCTACACCTTC; CDR3 protein: CASRPERSRGYGYTF